The next 23 T cell receptor beta chains were all read from a single sample in a study of T cell responses to AZD1222 COVID-19 vaccine. TCRdb keeps only in-frame clones here, not all; method: immunoSEQ multiplex PCR. The table records approximately 80,000 clones, approximately 85% of them present only once. The sequencing used peripheral blood, collected on day 0 of MenACWY control vaccination. Receptor source: an adult in good health.

This clone was counted once. The rearrangement uses TRBV9 and TRBJ1-2, with 7 bases aligning to TRBD1. Germline CDR1 reads SGDLS; CDR2 reads YYNGEE. V lost 4 bases, J lost 4 bases, and 10 bases stayed unmatched. The CDR3 is 15 residues long. CDR3 DNA sequence: TGTGCCAGCAGCCCTTCCCTGACAGGGCTCTATGGCTACACCTTC. It specifies CASSPSLTGLYGYTF.

This chain joins TRBV30 and TRBJ1-4; 8 bases agree with TRBD1. CDR1 and CDR2 from the germline V gene are GTSNPN and SVGIG (reference sequence). The CDR3 length is 15 residues. J was trimmed by 7 bases and V by 3 bases; bases with no gene match: 10. The CDR3 sequence: CAWSPLGQGAEKLFF. The DNA of the CDR3 is TGTGCCTGGAGCCCATTGGGGCAGGGGGCTGAAAAACTGTTTTTT.

V usage is TRBV7-8 and J usage is TRBJ1-1, with D tentatively TRBD1 (6 bases). V lost 3 bases and J 7 bases, leaving 12 bases between the germline ends. CDR1 and CDR2 (germline): SGHVS, FQNEAQ. CDR3 size: 13 residues. The CDR3 protein is CASSLGGRLEAFF. CDR3 DNA: TGTGCCAGCAGCTTGGGGGGCAGGCTTGAAGCTTTCTTT.

This chain connects TRBV7-9 to TRBJ1-2; D is perhaps TRBD1 (5 bases). The ends were cut back, 5 bases at V and 4 bases at J, with 14 bases in the middle. CDR1 is SEHNR, CDR2 FQNEAQ, per germline (reference sequence). The CDR3 totals 14 residues. This chain's CDR3 is CASSHSGASYGYTF. The CDR3 DNA reads as TGTGCCAGCAGCCATTCTGGGGCGAGCTATGGCTACACCTTC.

This clone was seen only once. V and J are TRBV30 and TRBJ2-1, with TRBD1 identical over 8 bases. Germline V gene lookup returns CDR1 GTSNPN and CDR2 SVGIG (reference sequence). The J segment lost 0 bases and the V segment lost 5 bases, leaving 9 bases of the junction unmatched. CDR3 size: 16 residues. The DNA of the CDR3 is TGTGCCTGGGGACAGGGAGCGGTAAGCTCCTACAATGAGCAGTTCTTC. Residues: CAWGQGAVSSYNEQFF.

This clone was seen only once. This chain links TRBV5-8 with TRBJ2-7, with TRBD1 matching over 7 bases. Germline CDR1 SGHTS, CDR2 YDEGEE. The CDR3 totals 15 residues. Trimming at V came to 4 bases and at J to 1 base, leaving 8 bases not matched to a gene. In nucleotides, the CDR3 is TGTGCCAGCAGCGGGGGACAGAAGGCGTCCTACGAGCAGTACTTC. Translating gives CASSGGQKASYEQYF.

The chain combines TRBV24-1 with TRBJ2-5, with 7 bases identical to TRBD1. J lost 5 bases, V lost 1 base, and 6 bases had no gene match. The CDR3 is made up of 15 amino acids. CDR1 is KGHDR and CDR2 is SFDVKD in the germline V gene. CDR3 bases: TGTGCCACCAGTGATTTTAAGGGGGCGCTTGAGACCCAGTACTTC. Translated, it gives CATSDFKGALETQYF.

Here the CDR3 reads CASSLSRDAGNTIYF. The CDR3 nucleotides are TGTGCCAGCAGCTTATCTAGGGACGCTGGAAACACCATATATTTT. The chain combines TRBV7-3 with TRBJ1-3, with a tentative D call TRBD1 (5 bases). The CDR3 runs to 15 residues. V shed 2 bases and J shed 2 bases, with 10 bases lying between them. Looked up from germline, CDR1 is SGHTA and CDR2 is FQGTGA.

The rearrangement uses TRBV2 and TRBJ2-7; no definite D call. Trimming cost V 1 base and J 0 bases, with 4 bases left between them. CDR3 length equals 13 residues. Looked up from germline, CDR1 is SNHLY and CDR2 is FYNNEI. CDR3 nucleotide sequence: TGTGCCAGCAGTGAAGGACCCTCCTACGAGCAGTACTTC. Its protein is CASSEGPSYEQYF.

This sequence joins TRBV5-1 and TRBJ1-1, with 8 nucleotides matching TRBD1. This CDR3 spans 14 amino acids. V was clipped by 4 bases and J by 3 bases; unmatched bases: 5. Germline-derived CDR1 and CDR2 are SGHRS and YFSETQ. CDR3 region: CASSVDRVDTEAFF. The CDR3 DNA is TGCGCCAGCAGCGTGGACAGGGTGGACACTGAAGCTTTCTTT.

The V and J genes are TRBV25-1 and TRBJ1-2; D perhaps matches TRBD1 (5 bases). The CDR3 runs 14 residues. Germline V gene data show CDR1 as MGHDK and CDR2 as SYGVNS. Trimming pared 3 bases from V and 1 base from J, leaving 9 bases between. CDR3: CASSEAGINYGYTF. The CDR3 DNA follows: TGTGCCAGCAGTGAGGCAGGGATTAACTATGGCTACACCTTC.

This chain connects TRBV5-6 to TRBJ2-5; weak D call: TRBD1 (6 bases). The CDR3 extends over 12 amino acids. Per the germline V gene, CDR1 is SGHDT and CDR2 is YYEEEE. V was clipped by 1 base and J by 13 bases, with 14 bases between them. This CDR3 is CASSLQGPVRYF. CDR3 DNA: TGTGCCAGCAGCTTGCAGGGGCCAGTTCGGTACTTC.

This clone came up once. The V call is TRBV3-1 (or the pseudogene TRBV3-2), the J call TRBJ1-1; TRBD1 agrees at 7 bases. There are 13 residues in the CDR3. The germline V gene has CDR1 LGHDT and CDR2 YNNKEL (reference sequence). V gave up 10 bases and J gave up 1 base; unmatched junction bases: 6. CDR3 in amino acids: CAKLDRANTEAFF. The CDR3 DNA sequence: TGTGCCAAACTAGACAGGGCGAACACTGAAGCTTTCTTT.

The chain carries TRBV9 and TRBJ2-3, with 9 bases lining up with TRBD2. Germline CDR1 reads SGDLS; CDR2 reads YYNGEE. CDR3 size: 17 residues. Losses at the gene ends were 0 bases for V and 6 bases for J; bases not matched to a gene: 11. The CDR3 spells CASSVGGTSLGSDTQYF. The CDR3 region has the DNA TGTGCCAGCAGCGTAGGGGGGACTAGCCTGGGCTCGGATACGCAGTATTTT.

This clone was detected once. The chain carries TRBV6-1 and TRBJ2-2; 8 bases fit TRBD1. CDR1 is MNHNS, CDR2 SASEGT, per germline. Trimming cost V 2 bases and J 3 bases; bases outside gene matches: 5. The CDR3 loop spans 16 amino acids. Written as DNA, the CDR3 is TGTGCCAGCAGTGAACGAACAGGGGGTCACACCGGGGAGCTGTTTTTT. This gives the protein CASSERTGGHTGELFF.

V gene TRBV29-1 combines with J gene TRBJ1-2, with D hard to call. The CDR3 runs 11 residues. V was clipped by 2 bases and J by 6 bases, with 7 bases between them. Germline V gene lookup returns CDR1 SQVTM and CDR2 ANQGSEA. CDR3 protein: CSVELGHGYTF. DNA of the CDR3: TGCAGCGTTGAATTAGGGCATGGCTACACCTTC.

This clone was found a few times. The V and J genes are TRBV6-5 and TRBJ1-2, with D possibly matching TRBD1 (5 bases). Germline V gives CDR1 MNHEY, CDR2 SVGAGI. The CDR3 length is 14 residues. V lost 7 bases, J lost 7 bases, and 19 bases lay in between. CDR3 residues: CASTPLGGEAGYTF. CDR3 in DNA: TGTGCCAGCACCCCCCTCGGAGGGGAGGCTGGCTACACCTTC.

The rearrangement links TRBV11-3 to TRBJ2-3; D unclear. V was clipped by 5 bases and J by 0 bases, with 18 bases between them. In germline, CDR1 is SGHNT, CDR2 YENEEA. The CDR3 contains 17 residues. The CDR3 DNA is TGTGCCAGCAGCGCAAGGGTGGCGATTGGGAGCACAGATACGCAGTATTTT. Its protein is CASSARVAIGSTDTQYF.

This chain joins TRBV2 and TRBJ1-6, with D perhaps matching TRBD1 (6 bases). V was clipped by 1 base and J by 5 bases, with 9 bases between them. The CDR3 runs 15 residues. Germline assignment: CDR1 SNHLY and CDR2 FYNNEI. CDR3 residues: CASSEVGTNNSPLHF. Written as DNA, the CDR3 is TGTGCCAGCAGTGAAGTAGGGACAAATAATTCACCCCTCCACTTT.

V usage is TRBV3-1 (or the pseudogene TRBV3-2) and J usage is TRBJ1-3; TRBD1 matches 7 bases. Germline V gene sequence: CDR1 LGHDT, CDR2 YNNKEL (reference sequence). V lost 2 bases to trimming and J lost 0 bases; unmatched junction nucleotides: 4. This CDR3 contains 16 residues. CDR3 sequence (DNA): TGTGCCAGCAGCCAAAGGACAGGCCGCTCTGGAAACACCATATATTTT. Translation gives CASSQRTGRSGNTIYF.

The V and J genes are TRBV15 and TRBJ1-5, with D hard to call. Trimming took off 1 base at V and 5 bases at J, with 15 bases between the two ends. This CDR3 has 16 amino acids. CDR1 is LNHNV, CDR2 YYDKDF, per germline (reference sequence). As DNA, the CDR3 is TGTGCCACCAGCAGAGCCAATTTGTTCGGGGATCAGCCCCAGCATTTT. The encoded protein is CATSRANLFGDQPQHF.

The J gene is TRBJ1-5, the V gene TRBV6-5; D call uncertain. Germline V gene lookup returns CDR1 MNHEY and CDR2 SVGAGI. V shed 6 bases and J shed 5 bases, with 14 bases lying between them. The CDR3 contains 14 residues. Here the CDR3 DNA reads TGTGCCAGCAGAGATTGGGAGGGAGATCAGCCCCAGCATTTT. Translating it yields CASRDWEGDQPQHF.

The rearrangement joins TRBV11-2 to TRBJ1-2; the D gene is possibly TRBD1 (5 bases). The CDR3 is made up of 16 amino acids. V gave up 5 bases and J gave up 4 bases, with 20 bases separating them. Per the germline V gene, CDR1 is SGHAT and CDR2 is FQNNGV. The CDR3 here is CASSPASQGGLYGYTF. The CDR3 nucleotides are TGTGCCAGCAGCCCCGCCAGCCAGGGAGGACTCTATGGCTACACCTTC.